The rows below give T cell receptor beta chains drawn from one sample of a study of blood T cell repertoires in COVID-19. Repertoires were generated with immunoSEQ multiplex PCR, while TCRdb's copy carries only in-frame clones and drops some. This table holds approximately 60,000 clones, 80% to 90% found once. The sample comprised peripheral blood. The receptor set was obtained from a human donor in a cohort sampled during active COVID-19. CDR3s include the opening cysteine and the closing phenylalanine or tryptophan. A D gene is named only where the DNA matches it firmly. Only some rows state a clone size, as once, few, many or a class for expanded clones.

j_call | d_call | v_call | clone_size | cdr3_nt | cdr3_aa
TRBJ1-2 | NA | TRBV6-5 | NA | TGTGCCAGCAGTTACCAAACAGGGAGGGGTGGCTATGGCTACACCTTC | CASSYQTGRGGYGYTF
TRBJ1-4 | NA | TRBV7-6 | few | TGTGCCAGCAGCTTAAGGGGCAGGGTACAAGAAAAACTGTTTTTT | CASSLRGRVQEKLFF
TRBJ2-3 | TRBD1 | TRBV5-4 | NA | TGTGCCAGCAGGTCCGGGACAGGGGGCGCCGCAGATACGCAGTATTTT | CASRSGTGGAADTQYF
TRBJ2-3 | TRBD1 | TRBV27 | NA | TGTGCCAGCAGGGGGGACAGGGGCACAGATACGCAGTATTTT | CASRGDRGTDTQYF
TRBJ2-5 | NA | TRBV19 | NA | TGTGCCAGTAGTATCCTCGGGTCCCAAGAGACCCAGTACTTC | CASSILGSQETQYF
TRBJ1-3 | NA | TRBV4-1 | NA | TGCGCCAGCAGCCCTCTGGGGCGGAGGGCTTCTGGAAACACCATATATTTT | CASSPLGRRASGNTIYF
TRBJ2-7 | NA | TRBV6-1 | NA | TGTGCCAGCAGTGAAGGAACTCAATACGAGCAGTACTTC | CASSEGTQYEQYF
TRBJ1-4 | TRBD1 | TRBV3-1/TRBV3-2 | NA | TGTGCCAGCAGCCAGGAACAGGGGTCGACTAATGAAAAACTGTTTTTT | CASSQEQGSTNEKLFF
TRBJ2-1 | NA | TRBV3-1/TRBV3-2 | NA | TGTGCCAGCAGCCAAGATAGGAGTAACAATGAGCAGTTCTTC | CASSQDRSNNEQFF
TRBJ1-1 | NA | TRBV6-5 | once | TGTGCCAGCAGTTACTATCGCAGGTATCCCACTGAAGCTTTCTTT | CASSYYRRYPTEAFF
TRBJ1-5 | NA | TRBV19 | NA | TGTGCCACCAACGGGCAGGGGAGCAATCAGCCCCAGCATTTT | CATNGQGSNQPQHF
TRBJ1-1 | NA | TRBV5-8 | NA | TGTGCCAGCAGCTTTTTGGGGGCGGCTTTCTTT | CASSFLGAAFF
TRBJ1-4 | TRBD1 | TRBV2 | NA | TGTGCCAGCACCGGGACAGGGAGGGCTGAAAAACTGTTTTTT | CASTGTGRAEKLFF
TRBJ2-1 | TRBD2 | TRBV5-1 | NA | TGCGCCAGCAGCTTAGCTGGGACTAGCGGGCGCCCGGTCTACAATGAGCAGTTCTTC | CASSLAGTSGRPVYNEQFF
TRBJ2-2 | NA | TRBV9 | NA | TGTGCCAGCAGCCGCGGAGGGGCGAACACCGGGGAGCTGTTTTTT | CASSRGGANTGELFF
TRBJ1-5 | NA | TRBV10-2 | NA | TGCGCCAGCAGAAAGGGGTATAATCAGCCCCAGCATTTT | CASRKGYNQPQHF
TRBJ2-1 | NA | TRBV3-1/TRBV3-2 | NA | TGTGCCAGCAGCCCCACTAGTTCCGATGAGCAGTTCTTC | CASSPTSSDEQFF
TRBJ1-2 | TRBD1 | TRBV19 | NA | TGTGCCAGTAGTTCTTCCGGGACAGGGGGATTTGGCTACACCTTC | CASSSSGTGGFGYTF
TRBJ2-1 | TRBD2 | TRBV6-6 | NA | TGTGCCAGCAGTTACTCGATAGCGGGGGGGGACAATGAGCAGTTCTTC | CASSYSIAGGDNEQFF
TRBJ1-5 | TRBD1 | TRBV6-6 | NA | TGTGCCAGCAGTGACAGGGTCTATCAGCCCCAGCATTTT | CASSDRVYQPQHF
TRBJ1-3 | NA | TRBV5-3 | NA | TGTGCCAGAAGCTTGAAGCGGGGCTCTGGAAACACCATATATTTT | CARSLKRGSGNTIYF
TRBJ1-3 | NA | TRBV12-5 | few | TGTGCTAGTGGTTTGGTTAGCTCTGGAAACACCATATATTTT | CASGLVSSGNTIYF
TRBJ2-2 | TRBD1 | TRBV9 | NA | TGTGCCAGCAGCAGCCGGGACAGACTAACCGGGGAGCTGTTTTTT | CASSSRDRLTGELFF
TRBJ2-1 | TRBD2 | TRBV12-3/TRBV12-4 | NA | TGTGCCAGCAGGACTAGCGGGGGGAATGAGCAGTTCTTC | CASRTSGGNEQFF
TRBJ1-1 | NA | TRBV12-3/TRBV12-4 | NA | TGTGCCAGCAGTTTGAACAGGAACACTGAAGCTTTCTTT | CASSLNRNTEAFF
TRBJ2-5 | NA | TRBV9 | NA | TGTGCCAGCAGCTTGGGAGACCAAGAGACCCAGTACTTC | CASSLGDQETQYF
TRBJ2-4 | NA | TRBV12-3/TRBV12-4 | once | TGTGCCAGCAGTATCGGGAACATTCAGTACTTC | CASSIGNIQYF
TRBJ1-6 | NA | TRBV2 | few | TGTGCCAGCGTACGCCAGGGCAATTCACCCCTCCACTTT | CASVRQGNSPLHF
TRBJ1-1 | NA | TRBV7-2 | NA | TGTGCCAGCAGCCGCATGGGGACAACGAACACTGAAGCTTTCTTT | CASSRMGTTNTEAFF
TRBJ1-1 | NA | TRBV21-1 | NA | TGTGCCAGCAGCACCCCCGGGGTTCGGAACACTGAAGCTTTCTTT | CASSTPGVRNTEAFF
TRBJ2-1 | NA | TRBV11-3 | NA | TGTGCCAGCAGCTTAGTCCAGGGTTCGAGTGAGCAGTTCTTC | CASSLVQGSSEQFF
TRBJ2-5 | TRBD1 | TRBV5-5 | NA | TGTGCCAGCAGCTTGGCCGACAGGGTCGTAGGAGAGACCCAGTACTTC | CASSLADRVVGETQYF
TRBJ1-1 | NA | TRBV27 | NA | TGTGCCAGCAGTTTACAACGCCAGGCTACTGAAGCTTTCTTT | CASSLQRQATEAFF
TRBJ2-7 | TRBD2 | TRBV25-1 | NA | TGTGCCAGCAGACCCAGGGCGGGGGGGGACGAGCAGTACTTC | CASRPRAGGDEQYF
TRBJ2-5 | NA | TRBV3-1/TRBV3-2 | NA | TGTGCCAGCAGCCAAGATGGGGGCATCCAGTACTTC | CASSQDGGIQYF
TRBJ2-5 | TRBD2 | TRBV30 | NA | TGTGCCTGGAGTGTGGGACTAGCGGTTCAAGAGACCCAGTACTTC | CAWSVGLAVQETQYF
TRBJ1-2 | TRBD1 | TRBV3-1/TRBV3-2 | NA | TGTGCCAGTACAGGGGGGAGTTTTGGCTACACCTTC | CASTGGSFGYTF
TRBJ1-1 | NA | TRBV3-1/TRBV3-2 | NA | TGTGCCAGCAGCCGCGTGGTTTATACTGAAGCTTTCTTT | CASSRVVYTEAFF
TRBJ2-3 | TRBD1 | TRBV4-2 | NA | TGTGCCAGCAGCCAGGAGACAGGGGATGGAGATACGCAGTATTTT | CASSQETGDGDTQYF
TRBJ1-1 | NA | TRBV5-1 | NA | TGCGCCAGCAGCTTCGAGGGGGTCGGGAACACTGAAGCTTTCTTT | CASSFEGVGNTEAFF
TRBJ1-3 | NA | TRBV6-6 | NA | TGTGCCAGCAGTCTCGGACACCCCGGCCCTGGAAACACCATATATTTT | CASSLGHPGPGNTIYF
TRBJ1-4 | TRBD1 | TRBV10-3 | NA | TGTGCCATCAGTGAGGTGCCCACAGGGGGCGGTAATGAAAAACTGTTTTTT | CAISEVPTGGGNEKLFF